What follows are 4 T cell receptor beta chains derived from one specimen sequenced in a study of T cells expressing NK-cell markers (dated by TCRdb to about 2020). The library was built by means of 5' RACE. This sample was sequenced with an Illumina HiSeq 2000. TCRdb reprocessed the reads, and each CDR3 protein sequence is entered once, without DNA. The table held for this sample gives about 550,000 distinct CDR3 sequences. The ten biggest clones cover 3.5% to 4.5% of the sample. Sequencing was performed on blood T cells: a sorted CD56 or NKG2C T cell subset, CD4+ or CD8+ T cells, or bulk PBMC T cells (not recorded which). These receptors came from a man aged 18 to 30 in good health. Donor details come from another sample of the same person, matched by shared clones.

This chain joins TRBV7-9 and TRBJ2-1; TCRdb picks TRBD1, but there is no DNA to check that call. CDR3 size: 13 residues. Per the germline V gene, CDR1 is SEHNR and CDR2 is FQNEAQ (reference sequence). CDR3 sequence: CASRGAGFYEQFF.

This chain links TRBV2 with TRBJ2-2. The CDR3 sequence is 18 residues long. Germline CDR1 and CDR2: SNHLY and FYNNEI. The chain's CDR3 is CASSEAVISISNTGELFF.

J is TRBJ2-7 and V is TRBV25-1; the TCRdb call, TRBD2, lacks DNA for checking. In germline, CDR1 is MGHDK, CDR2 SYGVNS. This CDR3 spans 14 amino acids. CDR3 sequence: CASSEYLAGDEQYF.

This CDR3 is CASSLEGGRVPAEQYF. The J gene is TRBJ2-7, the V gene TRBV5-1; the D call of TRBD2 rests on TCRdb alone, since no DNA is present to check it. The CDR3 runs to 16 residues. Germline loops: CDR1 SGHRS, CDR2 YFSETQ.